The sequence of this T cell receptor (beta chain) was determined in a study of beta chain features in type 1 diabetes. This clone was observed a few times. cDNA synthesis used the whole RNA isolate, giving expressed TCRB sequences. Produced via immunoSEQ multiplex PCR; TCRdb's table is partial and in-frame only. Among a few hundred thousand clones listed, about 14% were seen once. CDR3 length equals 14 residues. Trimming cost V 5 bases and J 4 bases; bases outside gene matches: 5. Germline-derived CDR1 and CDR2 are SEHNR and FQNEAQ (reference sequence). The chain recombines TRBV7-9 with TRBJ2-4; 7 bases line up with TRBD2. The TCR sequence derives from a man younger than 45 in good health. Sequencing input: naive CD4+ T cells from blood. CDR3 residues: CASSPQAGKNIQYF. Here the CDR3 DNA reads TGTGCCAGCAGCCCCCAAGCGGGAAAAAACATTCAGTACTTC.